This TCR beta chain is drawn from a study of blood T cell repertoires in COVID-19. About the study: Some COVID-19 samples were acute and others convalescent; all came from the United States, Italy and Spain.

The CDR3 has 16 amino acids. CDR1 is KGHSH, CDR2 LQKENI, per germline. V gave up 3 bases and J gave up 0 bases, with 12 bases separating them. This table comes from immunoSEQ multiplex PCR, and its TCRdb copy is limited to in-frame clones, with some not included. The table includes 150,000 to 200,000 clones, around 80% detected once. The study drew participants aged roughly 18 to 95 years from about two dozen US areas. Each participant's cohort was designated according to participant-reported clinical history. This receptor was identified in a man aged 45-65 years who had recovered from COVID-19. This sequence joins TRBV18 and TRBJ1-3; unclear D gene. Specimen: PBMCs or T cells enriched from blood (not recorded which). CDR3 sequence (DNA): TGTGCCAGCTCACCGGGGAGTGGCAGCTCTGGAAACACCATATATTTT. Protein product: CASSPGSGSSGNTIYF.